This T cell receptor beta chain was sequenced during a study of regulatory T cells in long-lasting Graves disease. Regarding the study as a whole: Fewer public clonotypes were shared by new patients (966) than by persistent patients (2,741). Favoring TRBV28, TRBJ1-2 and TRBJ2-5 was a feature seen in persistent disease. Patients whose Graves' disease persisted exhibited lower TCR diversity than those newly diagnosed.

The time point: persistent/refractory GD, antithyroid drugs over 5 years with positive TRAb. The TCR library was made from RNA extracted from PBMCs. There are a few counts of this clonotype. What it binds is not known. With 2 bases removed from V and 2 bases from J, the gap between germline ends came to 15 bases. The CDR3 length is 16 residues. From germline, CDR1 is LGHDT and CDR2 YNNKEL (reference sequence). To make TCR beta libraries, researchers used iRepertoire HTBI primers and Arm-PCR of CDR3 regions. TCRdb reprocessed the multiplex PCR reads via MiXCR and lists one record per CDR3 protein. The sample records roughly 300,000 distinct CDR3 sequences, roughly 21% being singletons.

The V gene is TRBV3-1, the J gene TRBJ1-2; no firm D call. This material consisted of peripheral blood mononuclear cells (PBMCs), taken when the disease was refractory, from a patient treated with antithyroid drugs. The receptor comes from a female donor with Graves disease. The chain's CDR3 is CASSQNLGRSNYGYTF. DNA of the CDR3: TGTGCCAGCAGCCAAAATCTCGGCAGATCGAACTATGGCTACACCTTC.